The 32 T cell receptor beta chains in this list originate from one sample, sequenced in a study of patients and donors after allogeneic stem cell transplantation. TCRdb redid the calling of the RT-PCR reads with MiXCR, one entry per CDR3 protein. The sample shows under 30,000 distinct CDR3 sequences, about 30% of them seen only once. Sequencing was performed on blood, either unsorted or a sorted T cell fraction (not recorded which). Every receptor here comes from a human donor who was either an allogeneic HSCT recipient or a stem cell or donor lymphocyte infusion donor (not recorded which). It is not recorded whose cells these are; they may come from a transplant donor.

The chain is built from TRBV5-1 and TRBJ2-2; 9 bases map to TRBD2. Germline CDR1 reads SGHRS; CDR2 reads YFSETQ. The CDR3 covers 15 residues. Trimming at V came to 4 bases and at J to 2 bases, leaving 3 bases not matched to a gene. CDR3 in amino acids: CASSVSGGNTGELFF. CDR3 in DNA: TGCGCCAGCAGCGTTAGCGGGGGAAACACCGGGGAGCTGTTTTTT.

As regards this clonotype: A clone one base away is much larger, so this may be a read error. The gene calls are TRBV5-1 and TRBJ1-1; tentative D call: TRBD1 (6 bases). The germline V gene has CDR1 SGHRS and CDR2 YFSETQ. The CDR3 is 14 residues long. Here the CDR3 reads CAGSRTGLDTEAFF. CDR3 DNA sequence: TGCGCCGGCAGCCGCACAGGGTTAGACACTGAAGCTTTCTTT.

This clonotype has more than one count but fewer than ten. The chain uses TRBV13 and TRBJ2-5; D unclear. In germline, CDR1 is PRHDT, CDR2 FYEKMQ (reference sequence). V lost 0 bases and J 5 bases, leaving 10 bases between the germline ends. The CDR3 has 14 amino acids. The CDR3 protein is CASSLGGLPETQYF. In nucleotides, the CDR3 is TGTGCCAGCAGCTTAGGCGGGCTTCCTGAGACCCAGTACTTC.

This clonotype appeared a few times. The chain joins TRBV12-3 or TRBV12-4 to TRBJ1-5; TRBD1 agrees at 9 bases. The ends lost 4 bases at V and 1 base at J; junction bases unmatched: 8. This CDR3 comprises 17 residues. The CDR3 coding sequence is TGTGCCAGCAGTTCGAAGGAGGGACAGGGAAGCAATCAGCCCCAGCATTTT. It specifies CASSSKEGQGSNQPQHF.

This clonotype was counted between two and nine times. The rearrangement joins TRBV4-2 to TRBJ1-5, with D maybe TRBD1 (6 bases). The CDR3 is made up of 15 amino acids. The V and J ends lost 0 bases and 2 bases respectively, with 8 bases between them. Germline V lookup: CDR1 LGHNA, CDR2 YNFKEQ. The CDR3 bases are TGTGCCAGCAGCCAAGATGAGGGGGGCAATCAGCCCCAGCATTTT. Translating it yields CASSQDEGGNQPQHF.

This clonotype occurred once. The V gene is TRBV5-4, the J gene TRBJ2-2; TRBD1 aligns across 9 bases. Germline loops: CDR1 SGHNT, CDR2 YYREEE (reference sequence). The CDR3 spans 16 residues. Trimming removed 3 bases from V and 3 bases from J; junction bases left unmatched: 6. The CDR3 DNA follows: TGTGCCAGCAGCTACCCCGGACAGGGGTACACCGGGGAGCTGTTTTTT. This sequence encodes CASSYPGQGYTGELFF.

This clonotype has just a few counts. The chain carries TRBV12-3 or TRBV12-4 and TRBJ2-2; TRBD1 matches at 9 bases. After removal of 4 bases from V and 3 bases from J, the junction contained 12 bases not matched to a gene. The CDR3 sequence is 18 residues long. As DNA, the CDR3 is TGTGCCAGCAGTTCCCCGGGACAGGGTCGCCAGTACACCGGGGAGCTGTTTTTT. Translated, it gives CASSSPGQGRQYTGELFF.

The CDR3 sequence: CASTLEQGTSTEAFF. The CDR3 DNA sequence: TGTGCCAGCACCCTTGAACAGGGAACGAGCACTGAAGCTTTCTTT. The rearrangement links TRBV6-2 or TRBV6-3 to TRBJ1-1; D perhaps matches TRBD1 (6 bases). V gave up 7 bases and J gave up 4 bases, with 19 bases separating them. The CDR3 contains 15 residues. CDR1 and CDR2 (germline): MNHEY, SVGEGT.

There are many counts of this clonotype. The chain uses TRBV12-3 or TRBV12-4 and TRBJ1-1; D is unresolved. V was shortened by 2 bases and J by 6 bases, with 7 bases between the two germline ends. The CDR3 extends over 12 amino acids. The CDR3 DNA reads as TGTGCCAGCAGTTTAATTGGAGCTGAAGCTTTCTTT. Its translation: CASSLIGAEAFF.

The rearrangement links TRBV20-1 to TRBJ1-1, with D possibly matching TRBD1 (6 bases). Germline V lookup: CDR1 DFQATT, CDR2 SNEGSKA (reference sequence). CDR3 length: 15 residues. Trimming left V 5 bases short and J 6 bases short, with 22 bases between. The CDR3 coding sequence is TGCAGTGCTCACACACCACGAGTCAGGGGATCTGAAGCTTTCTTT. Protein product: CSAHTPRVRGSEAFF.

This clonotype was observed a few times. The CDR3 DNA sequence: TGTGCCAGCAGTTCCATATACGAGCCGCAAGAGACCCAGTACTTC. Translated, it gives CASSSIYEPQETQYF. The chain is built from TRBV28 and TRBJ2-5; unclear D gene. This CDR3 comprises 15 residues. Deletions cut 4 bases from V and 2 bases from J, with 14 bases between. From germline, CDR1 is MDHEN and CDR2 SYDVKM. The full variable domain, rest sourced from reference TRBV28 and TRBJ2-5, is DVKVTQSSRYLVKRTGEKVFLECVQDMDHENMFWYRQDPGLGLRLIYFSYDVKMKEKGDIPEGYSVSREKKERFSLILESASTNQTSMYLCASSSIYEPQETQYFGPGTRLLVL.

The DNA of the CDR3 is TGTGCCAGCAGACGGCGGGGGGGCAGCGGTGAGCAGTTCTTC. The encoded protein is CASRRRGGSGEQFF. J is TRBJ2-1 and V is TRBV2; 9 bases line up with TRBD2. J gave up 9 bases and V 6 bases, and 9 bases lay outside the gene matches. The CDR3 length is 14 residues. Germline values: CDR1 SNHLY, CDR2 FYNNEI.

This clonotype has ten or more counts. The chain combines TRBV5-1 with TRBJ1-1; D is perhaps TRBD1 (6 bases). Germline CDR1 reads SGHRS; CDR2 reads YFSETQ. Trimming cost V 2 bases and J 7 bases, with 15 bases left between them. The CDR3 runs 14 residues. The CDR3 loop reads CASSFRGAMGEAFF. CDR3 DNA: TGCGCCAGCAGCTTCCGGGGGGCGATGGGTGAAGCTTTCTTT.

This clonotype was recorded many times. J is TRBJ1-1 and V is TRBV18, with D tentatively TRBD1 (6 bases). Deletions cut 2 bases from V and 6 bases from J, with 10 bases between. The CDR3 runs 13 residues. Germline V CDR1 and CDR2: KGHSH, LQKENI. The CDR3 reads CASSPREGAEAFF. The CDR3 nucleotides are TGTGCCAGCTCACCAAGGGAGGGGGCTGAAGCTTTCTTT.

This clonotype was seen just once. The rearrangement uses TRBV15 and TRBJ2-7, with D maybe TRBD1 (6 bases). CDR1 is LNHNV and CDR2 is YYDKDF in the germline V gene (reference sequence). Trimming cost V 4 bases and J 4 bases, with 14 bases left between them. This CDR3 region has 14 residues. CDR3 sequence reads: CATSIDRLRYEQYF. In DNA form, the CDR3 reads TGTGCCACCAGCATCGACAGGCTTAGGTACGAGCAGTACTTC.

The gene calls are TRBV7-2 and TRBJ2-1; tentative D call: TRBD2 (6 bases). The CDR3 is 16 amino acids. CDR1 SGHTA and CDR2 FQGNSA come from the germline V gene. Trimming removed 5 bases at V and 4 bases at J, with 18 bases between. CDR3 bases: TGTGCCAGCAGCCCTGGGAGGTGGGACTTTTACAATGAGCAGTTCTTC. This sequence encodes CASSPGRWDFYNEQFF.

This clonotype was counted a few times. The chain has TRBV29-1 and TRBJ2-7; 8 nucleotides match TRBD1. Losses at the gene ends were 5 bases for V and 0 bases for J; bases not matched to a gene: 9. Germline CDR1 SQVTM, CDR2 ANQGSEA. The CDR3 is 15 amino acids. CDR3 DNA: TGCAGCGTTCGACCCGGACAGGGAAGCTCCTACGAGCAGTACTTC. Its protein product is CSVRPGQGSSYEQYF.

This clonotype was detected once. The chain carries TRBV3-1 and TRBJ1-1; D unresolved. The CDR3 loop spans 14 amino acids. V lost 4 bases, J lost 1 base, and 10 bases lay in between. Germline V gene sequence: CDR1 LGHDT, CDR2 YNNKEL (reference sequence). CDR3 sequence reads: CASSPLWTNTEAFF. In DNA, the CDR3 is TGTGCCAGCAGCCCCCTTTGGACGAACACTGAAGCTTTCTTT.

This clonotype has ten or more counts. The rearrangement uses TRBV9 and TRBJ2-1; D gene uncertain. There are 18 residues in the CDR3. Germline CDR1 is SGDLS and CDR2 is YYNGEE. V gave up 4 bases and J gave up 0 bases, with 20 bases separating them. The CDR3 sequence: CASSRNPQRHSSYNEQFF. The CDR3 nucleotides read TGTGCCAGCAGCCGAAATCCCCAACGCCATAGCTCCTACAATGAGCAGTTCTTC.

This rearrangement joins TRBV20-1 to TRBJ2-1; 9 bases map to TRBD1. CDR1 and CDR2 from the germline V gene are DFQATT and SNEGSKA (reference sequence). The CDR3 is 13 amino acids. Trimming removed 5 bases from V and 5 bases from J; junction bases left unmatched: 4. The CDR3 region has the DNA TGCAGTGCTTTCCGGGACAGGGACAATGAGCAGTTCTTC. Amino acid sequence: CSAFRDRDNEQFF.

The rearrangement uses TRBV9 and TRBJ1-2; D gene ambiguous. The CDR3 is 13 residues long. V was clipped by 3 bases and J by 8 bases, with 14 bases between them. Germline-derived CDR1 and CDR2 are SGDLS and YYNGEE. The CDR3 region is CASSAGNVGGYTF. The DNA for the CDR3 is TGTGCCAGCAGCGCCGGTAATGTGGGCGGCTACACCTTC. Complete variable domain (other parts from reference TRBV9 and TRBJ1-2): DSGVTQTPKHLITATGQRVTLRCSPRSGDLSVYWYQQSLDQGLQFLIQYYNGEERAKGNILERFSAQQFPDLHSELNLSSLELGDSALYFCASSAGNVGGYTFGSGTRLTVV.

This rearrangement joins TRBV20-1 to TRBJ1-6; the D is unclear. The CDR3 runs to 10 residues. Germline V CDR1 and CDR2: DFQATT, SNEGSKA (reference sequence). V was pared by 6 bases and J by 6 bases, with 3 bases between. This CDR3 reads CSAPNSPLHF. In nucleotides, the CDR3 is TGCAGTGCCCCTAATTCACCCCTCCACTTT.

About this clonotype itself: This clone may be a read error of a much larger clone one base away. J is TRBJ1-1 and V is TRBV7-9; D not resolved. Per the germline V gene, CDR1 is SEHNR and CDR2 is FQNEAQ (reference sequence). This CDR3 comprises 12 residues. The CDR3 loop is CVSSLGFGEAFF. As DNA, the CDR3 is TGTGTCAGCAGCTTAGGCTTCGGTGAAGCTTTCTTT.

This clonotype turned up a few times. The rearrangement links TRBV12-3 or TRBV12-4 to TRBJ2-2, with 9 bases matching TRBD1. The CDR3 covers 14 residues. J was trimmed by 7 bases and V by 6 bases; bases with no gene match: 6. The CDR3 reads CASSRDREGGELFF. The CDR3 region has the DNA TGTGCCAGCAGCCGGGACAGGGAGGGCGGGGAGCTGTTTTTT.

V is TRBV29-1 and J is TRBJ1-6, with 8 positions matching TRBD1. The CDR3 totals 14 residues. Losses at the gene ends were 6 bases for V and 5 bases for J; bases not matched to a gene: 6. The germline CDR1 and CDR2 sequences are SQVTM and ANQGSEA. CDR3 residues: CSVSGGANNSPLHF. The DNA for the CDR3 is TGCAGCGTCTCAGGGGGCGCAAATAATTCACCCCTCCACTTT.

This rearrangement joins TRBV10-3 to TRBJ2-3; 9 bases match TRBD2. The CDR3 covers 16 residues. V was clipped by 6 bases and J by 2 bases; unmatched bases: 9. CDR1 ENHRY and CDR2 SYGVKD come from the germline V gene. The CDR3 DNA reads as TGTGCCATCAGAAAAGGACTAGCGAGATACACAGATACGCAGTATTTT. Protein product: CAIRKGLARYTDTQYF.

This clonotype was picked up a small number of times. The chain is built from TRBV24-1 and TRBJ1-1, with no clear D. CDR3 length: 11 residues. The V and J ends lost 1 base and 13 bases respectively, with 9 bases between them. The germline CDR1 and CDR2 sequences are KGHDR and SFDVKD. CDR3 DNA sequence: TGTGCCACCAGTGATTTATTCAGTATTTTCTTT. Residues: CATSDLFSIFF.

In this sample, this clonotype turned up a few times. The rearrangement joins TRBV4-1 to TRBJ2-3; the D is unclear. The CDR3 covers 13 residues. Germline assignment: CDR1 MGHRA and CDR2 YSYEKL. The V end lost 1 base, the J end lost 5 bases, and 7 bases lay between the germline ends. The CDR3 here is CASSQVGEDTQYF. The CDR3 DNA reads as TGCGCCAGCAGCCAAGTAGGCGAAGATACGCAGTATTTT.

CDR3 sequence (DNA): TGTGCCAGCAGCTTAGAAGGGGGCTTGTTGAACAATGAGCAGTTCTTC. This gives the protein CASSLEGGLLNNEQFF. V gene TRBV7-9 combines with J gene TRBJ2-1, with TRBD1 identical over 7 bases. CDR3 length equals 16 residues. The trim removed 1 base at V and 5 bases at J, leaving 8 bases unmatched. Germline assignment: CDR1 SEHNR and CDR2 FQNEAQ (reference sequence).

This clonotype has more than one count but fewer than ten. The genes are TRBV20-1 and TRBJ1-5, with D possibly being TRBD1 (5 bases). CDR1 and CDR2 (germline): DFQATT, SNEGSKA (reference sequence). The V and J ends lost 1 base and 4 bases respectively, with 8 bases between them. This CDR3 is 13 amino acids long. Written as DNA, the CDR3 is TGCAGTGCTAGAGTTGGGGGAAATCAGCCCCAGCATTTT. It encodes CSARVGGNQPQHF.

This chain uses TRBV20-1 with TRBJ2-1; TRBD2 might be the D (5 bases). The CDR3 covers 13 residues. Germline V lookup: CDR1 DFQATT, CDR2 SNEGSKA (reference sequence). V was cut by 2 bases and J by 4 bases, with 9 bases left in between. CDR3 residues: CSARIPGYNEQFF. DNA for the CDR3: TGCAGTGCTAGAATACCGGGGTACAATGAGCAGTTCTTC.

This clonotype was observed a handful of times. The chain couples TRBV12-3 or TRBV12-4 to TRBJ2-5; D possibly corresponds to TRBD2 (6 bases). The V end was cut by 3 bases, the J end by 1 base, with 6 bases between. CDR3 length: 13 amino acids. CDR3 amino acids: CASSFSGQETQYF. The DNA for the CDR3 is TGTGCCAGCAGTTTTAGCGGCCAAGAGACCCAGTACTTC.